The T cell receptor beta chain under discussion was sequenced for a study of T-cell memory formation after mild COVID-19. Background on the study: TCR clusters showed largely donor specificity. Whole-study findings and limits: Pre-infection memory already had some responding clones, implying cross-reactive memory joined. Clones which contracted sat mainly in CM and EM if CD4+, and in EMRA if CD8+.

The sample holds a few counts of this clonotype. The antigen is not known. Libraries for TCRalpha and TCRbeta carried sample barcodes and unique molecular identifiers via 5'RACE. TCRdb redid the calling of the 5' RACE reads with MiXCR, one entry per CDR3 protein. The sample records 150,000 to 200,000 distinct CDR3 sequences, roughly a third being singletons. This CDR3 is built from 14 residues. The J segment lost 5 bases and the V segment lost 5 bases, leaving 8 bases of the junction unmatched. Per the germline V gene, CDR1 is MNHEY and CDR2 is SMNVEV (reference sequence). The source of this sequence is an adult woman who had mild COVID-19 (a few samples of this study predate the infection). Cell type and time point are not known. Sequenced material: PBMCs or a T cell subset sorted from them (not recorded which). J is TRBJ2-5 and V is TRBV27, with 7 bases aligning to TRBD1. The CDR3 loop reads CASSLGTDWETQYF. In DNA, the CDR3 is TGTGCCAGCAGTCTGGGGACAGACTGGGAGACCCAGTACTTC.